This note documents a single TCR beta chain sequence. Assay used: immunoSEQ multiplex PCR; TCRdb lists only in-frame clones, some missing. The sample yields some 2.4 million clones, 93% seen once. The CDR3 is 17 amino acids. Germline-derived CDR1 and CDR2 are SGHVS and FQNEAQ. J lost 6 bases, V lost 1 base, and 5 bases had no gene match. The data originate from a study of shared clonotypes between healthy human individuals. Study information: There were three CD4 naive, three CD4 memory, two CD8 naive and one CD8 memory plates per donor.

The specimen sequenced was naive CD4+ T cells from PBMCs. Regarding subset: CD45RA+ positively selected. The receptor was isolated from a man aged 18 to 35 in good health. Some clones in this sample may be carry-over from other donors' samples. The V and J genes are TRBV7-8 and TRBJ2-1; TRBD2 matches at 14 bases. CDR3 DNA sequence: TGTGCCAGCAGCTTAGACGGGACTAGCGGGAGACGCAATGAGCAGTTCTTC. Protein: CASSLDGTSGRRNEQFF.